The T cell receptor beta chain under discussion was sequenced for a study of glioma-infiltrating T cells. Study-level findings and limits: Shared blood CDR3 signature motifs marked patients with low tissue-blood divergence. Tissue and blood shared very few CDR3 sequences. Non-neoplastic patients had below-expected tissue-blood divergence, while all gliomas exceeded expectation.

CDR3 length equals 13 residues. The V gene lost 4 bases and the J gene lost 6 bases, with 13 bases spanning the gap. Germline-derived CDR1 and CDR2 are SQVTM and ANQGSEA. This clonotype was observed a single time. Its specificity is unknown. TCR alpha and beta CDR3 regions were amplified from RNA using iRepertoire nested multiplex PCR. One-step reverse transcription and amplification started from approximately 100-400 ng of tissue mRNA or PBMC total RNA. TCRdb re-derived calls from the multiplex PCR reads in MiXCR, one entry per CDR3 protein. This sample carries approximately 400,000 distinct CDR3 sequences, more than 35% of them seen once, and the ten largest clones take approximately 12%.

The TCR was taken from a human donor with low-grade glioma or glioblastoma, undergoing nonglioma brain surgery, or in good health (not recorded which). The sample comprised glioma tissue, nonneoplastic brain tissue, or PBMCs (not recorded which). V and J are TRBV29-1 and TRBJ1-5; no firm D call. The CDR3 region has the DNA TGCAGCGTTGTTCCGGGGAAGGGTCAGCCCCAGCATTTT. It yields the protein CSVVPGKGQPQHF.